The TCR beta chain described here comes from a study of CD8 T cells in ankylosing spondylitis. Study outcomes and limitations: Earlier studies detected some motif variants in reactive arthritis synovial fluid and blood. Disease-associated clonotypes exhibited CD8+ identity and were relatively infrequent in peripheral blood. Reportedly, significant enrichment of disease-linked clones occurred in matched ankylosing spondylitis synovial fluid.

From the 5' RACE reads, TCRdb called clonotypes with MiXCR, one entry per CDR3 protein. The repertoire includes around 33,000 distinct CDR3 sequences, 7.2% of them detected once, and over 9.5% sits in the top ten. In its sample, this clonotype was seen many times. Its antigen is as yet unknown. The CDR3 runs 12 residues. Trimming shortened V by 8 bases and J by 5 bases, and 10 bases separated the two germline ends. Per germline, CDR1 MNHEY and CDR2 SVGAGI. The material sequenced was blood, either unsorted or a sorted T cell fraction (not recorded which). V and J are TRBV6-5 and TRBJ2-1; D remains ambiguous. The sequence came from a male donor with ankylosing spondylitis or in good health (not recorded which). Here the CDR3 DNA reads TGTGCCAGCTCGAGGCTAAACAATGAGCAGTTCTTC. Encoded protein: CASSRLNNEQFF.